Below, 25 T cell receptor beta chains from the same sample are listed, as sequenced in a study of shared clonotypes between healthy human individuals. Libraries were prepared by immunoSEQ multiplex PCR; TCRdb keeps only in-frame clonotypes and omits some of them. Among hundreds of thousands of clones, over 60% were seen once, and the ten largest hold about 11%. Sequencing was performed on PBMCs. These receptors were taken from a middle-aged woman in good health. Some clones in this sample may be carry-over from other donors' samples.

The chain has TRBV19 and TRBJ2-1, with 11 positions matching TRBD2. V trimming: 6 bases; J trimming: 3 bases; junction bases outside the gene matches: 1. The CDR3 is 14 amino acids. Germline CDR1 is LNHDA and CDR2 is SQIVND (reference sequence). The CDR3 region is CASRGTSGYNEQFF. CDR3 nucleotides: TGTGCCAGTAGGGGGACTAGCGGCTACAATGAGCAGTTCTTC.

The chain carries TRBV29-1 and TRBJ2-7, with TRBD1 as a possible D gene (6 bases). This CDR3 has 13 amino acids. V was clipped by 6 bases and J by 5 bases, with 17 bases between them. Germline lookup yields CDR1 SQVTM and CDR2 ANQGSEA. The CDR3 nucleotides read TGCAGCGTGGGTGTGACAGGTTCCCACGAGCAGTACTTC. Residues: CSVGVTGSHEQYF.

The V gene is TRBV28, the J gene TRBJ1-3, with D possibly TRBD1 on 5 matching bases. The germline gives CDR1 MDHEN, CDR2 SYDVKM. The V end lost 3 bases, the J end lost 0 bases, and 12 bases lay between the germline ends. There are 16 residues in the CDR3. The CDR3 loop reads CASSLGGVRSGNTIYF. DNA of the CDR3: TGTGCCAGCAGTTTGGGGGGGGTACGCTCTGGAAACACCATATATTTT.

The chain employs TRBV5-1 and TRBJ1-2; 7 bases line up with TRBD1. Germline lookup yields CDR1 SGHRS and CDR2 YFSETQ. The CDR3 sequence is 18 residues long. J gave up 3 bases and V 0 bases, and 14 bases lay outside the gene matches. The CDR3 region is CASSLETGKLWPYYGYTF. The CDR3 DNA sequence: TGCGCCAGCAGCTTGGAGACAGGGAAACTTTGGCCCTACTATGGCTACACCTTC.

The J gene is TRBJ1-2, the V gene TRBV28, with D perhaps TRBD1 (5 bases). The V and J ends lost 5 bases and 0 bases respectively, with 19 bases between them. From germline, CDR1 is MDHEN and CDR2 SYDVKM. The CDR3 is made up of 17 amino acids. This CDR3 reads CASSPVGFGASNYGYTF. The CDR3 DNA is TGTGCCAGCAGTCCCGTTGGTTTCGGGGCTTCTAACTATGGCTACACCTTC.

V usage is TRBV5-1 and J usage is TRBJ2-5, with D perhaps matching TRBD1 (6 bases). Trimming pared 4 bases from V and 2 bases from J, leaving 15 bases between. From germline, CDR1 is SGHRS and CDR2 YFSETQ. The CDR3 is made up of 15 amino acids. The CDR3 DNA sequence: TGCGCCAGCAGCACGACAGGAGTTCGGCAAGAGACCCAGTACTTC. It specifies CASSTTGVRQETQYF. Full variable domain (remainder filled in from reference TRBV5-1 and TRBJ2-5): KAGVTQTPRYLIKTRGQQVTLSCSPISGHRSVSWYQQTPGQGLQFLFEYFSETQRNKGNFPGRFSGRQFSNSRSEMNVSTLELGDSALYLCASSTTGVRQETQYFGPGTRLLVL.

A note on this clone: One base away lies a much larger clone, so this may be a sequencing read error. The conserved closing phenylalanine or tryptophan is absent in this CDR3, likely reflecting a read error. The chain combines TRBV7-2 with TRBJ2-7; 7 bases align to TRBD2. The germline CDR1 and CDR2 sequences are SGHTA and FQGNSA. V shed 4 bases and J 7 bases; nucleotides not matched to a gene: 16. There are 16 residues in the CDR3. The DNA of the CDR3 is TGTGCCAGCAGCTCGAGGGGACTAACGGAGGCCTGGGAGCAGTACCTC. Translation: CASSSRGLTEAWEQYL.

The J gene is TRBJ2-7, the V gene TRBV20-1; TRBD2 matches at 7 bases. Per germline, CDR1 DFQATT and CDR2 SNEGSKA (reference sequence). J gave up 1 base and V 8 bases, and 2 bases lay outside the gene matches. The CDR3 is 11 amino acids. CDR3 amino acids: CSLAGSYEQYF. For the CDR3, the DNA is TGCAGTTTAGCGGGTTCCTACGAGCAGTACTTC.

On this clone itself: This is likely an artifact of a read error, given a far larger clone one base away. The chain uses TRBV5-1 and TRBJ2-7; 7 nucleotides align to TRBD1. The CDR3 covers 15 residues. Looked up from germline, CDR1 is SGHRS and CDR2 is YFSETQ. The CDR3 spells CASSLNTGETYEQCF. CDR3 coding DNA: TGCGCCAGCAGCTTGAATACAGGGGAAACCTACGAGCAGTGCTTC.

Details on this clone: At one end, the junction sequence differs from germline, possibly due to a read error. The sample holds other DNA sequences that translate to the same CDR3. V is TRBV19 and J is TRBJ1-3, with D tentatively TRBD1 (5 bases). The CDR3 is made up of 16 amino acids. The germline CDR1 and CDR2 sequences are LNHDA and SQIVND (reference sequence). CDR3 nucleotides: TGTGCCAGTACCGGGGGGGTTCTACACTCTGGGAACACCATATATTTT. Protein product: CASTGGVLHSGNTIYF.

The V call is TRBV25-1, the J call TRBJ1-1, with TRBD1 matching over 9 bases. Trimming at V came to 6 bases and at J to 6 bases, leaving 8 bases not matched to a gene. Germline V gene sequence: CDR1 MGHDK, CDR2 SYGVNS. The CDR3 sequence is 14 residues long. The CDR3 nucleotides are TGTGCCAGCAGGGCGACAGGGGGGAGTGCTGAAGCTTTCTTT. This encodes CASRATGGSAEAFF.

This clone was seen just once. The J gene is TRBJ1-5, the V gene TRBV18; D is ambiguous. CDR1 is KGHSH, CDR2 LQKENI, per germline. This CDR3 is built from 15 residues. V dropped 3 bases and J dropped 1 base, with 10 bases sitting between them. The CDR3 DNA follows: TGTGCCAGCTCACCCTATAGTTTAAGCAATCAGCCCCAGCATTTT. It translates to CASSPYSLSNQPQHF.

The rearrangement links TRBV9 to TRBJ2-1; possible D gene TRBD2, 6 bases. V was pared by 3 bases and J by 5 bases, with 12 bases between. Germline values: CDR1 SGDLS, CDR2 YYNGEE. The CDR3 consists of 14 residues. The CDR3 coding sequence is TGTGCCAGCAGCGACAAGGGACTCAACAATGAGCAGTTCTTC. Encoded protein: CASSDKGLNNEQFF.

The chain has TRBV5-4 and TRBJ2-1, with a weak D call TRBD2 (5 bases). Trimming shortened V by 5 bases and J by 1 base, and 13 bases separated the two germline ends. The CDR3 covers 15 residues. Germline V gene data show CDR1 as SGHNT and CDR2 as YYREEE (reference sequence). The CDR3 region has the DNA TGTGCCAGCAGACAGACTACGGGGTCCTACAATGAGCAGTTCTTC. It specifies CASRQTTGSYNEQFF.

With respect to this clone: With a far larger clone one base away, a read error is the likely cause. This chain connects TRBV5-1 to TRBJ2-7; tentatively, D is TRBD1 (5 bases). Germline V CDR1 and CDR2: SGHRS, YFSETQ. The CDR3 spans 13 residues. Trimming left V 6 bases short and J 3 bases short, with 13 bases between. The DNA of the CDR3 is TGCGCCAGCATGCTGCAGGGTGGCTACGAGCAGTACTTC. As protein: CASMLQGGYEQYF.

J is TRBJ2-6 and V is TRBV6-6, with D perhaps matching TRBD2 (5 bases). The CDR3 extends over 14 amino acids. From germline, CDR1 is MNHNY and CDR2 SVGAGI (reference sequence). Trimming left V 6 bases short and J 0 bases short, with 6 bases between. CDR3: CASSRDSGANVLTF. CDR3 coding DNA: TGTGCCAGCAGCCGGGACTCTGGGGCCAACGTCCTGACTTTC.

CDR3 sequence: CASSQGVAQYF. CDR3 coding DNA: TGTGCCAGCAGTCAAGGGGTTGCGCAGTACTTC. This chain links TRBV27 with TRBJ2-7; a possible D gene is TRBD1 (5 bases). From germline, CDR1 is MNHEY and CDR2 SMNVEV (reference sequence). V was trimmed by 5 bases and J by 9 bases, leaving 11 bases between them. The CDR3 has 11 amino acids.

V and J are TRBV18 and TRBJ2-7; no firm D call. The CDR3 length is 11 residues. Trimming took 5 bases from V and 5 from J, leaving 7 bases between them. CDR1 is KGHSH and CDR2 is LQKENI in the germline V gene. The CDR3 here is CASSSKDEQYF. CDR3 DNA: TGTGCCAGCTCATCGAAAGACGAGCAGTACTTC.

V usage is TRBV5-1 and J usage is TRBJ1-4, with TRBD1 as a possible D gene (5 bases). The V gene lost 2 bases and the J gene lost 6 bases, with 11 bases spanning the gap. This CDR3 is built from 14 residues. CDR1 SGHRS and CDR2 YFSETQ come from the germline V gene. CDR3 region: CASSFQGSDEKLFF. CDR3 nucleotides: TGCGCCAGCAGCTTTCAGGGAAGCGATGAAAAACTGTTTTTT.

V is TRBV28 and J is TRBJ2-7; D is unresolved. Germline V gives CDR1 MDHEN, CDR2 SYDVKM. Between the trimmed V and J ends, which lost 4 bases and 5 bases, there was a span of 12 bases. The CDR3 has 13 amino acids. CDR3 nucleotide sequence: TGTGCCAGCAGTTGGCCCCCGGCCCACGAGCAGTACTTC. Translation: CASSWPPAHEQYF.

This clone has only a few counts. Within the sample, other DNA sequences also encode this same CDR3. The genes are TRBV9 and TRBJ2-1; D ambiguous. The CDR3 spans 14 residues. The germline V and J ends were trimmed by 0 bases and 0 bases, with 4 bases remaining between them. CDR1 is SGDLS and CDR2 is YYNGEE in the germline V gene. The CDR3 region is CASSVVGSYNEQFF. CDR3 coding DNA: TGTGCCAGCAGCGTAGTGGGCTCCTACAATGAGCAGTTCTTC.

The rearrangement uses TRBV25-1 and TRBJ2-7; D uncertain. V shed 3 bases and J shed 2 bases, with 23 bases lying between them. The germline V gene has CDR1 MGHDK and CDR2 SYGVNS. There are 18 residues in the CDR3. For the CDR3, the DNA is TGTGCCAGCAGTGATCCCGAGAGCCGCCGAGAGATCCCCTACGAGCAGTACTTC. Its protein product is CASSDPESRREIPYEQYF.

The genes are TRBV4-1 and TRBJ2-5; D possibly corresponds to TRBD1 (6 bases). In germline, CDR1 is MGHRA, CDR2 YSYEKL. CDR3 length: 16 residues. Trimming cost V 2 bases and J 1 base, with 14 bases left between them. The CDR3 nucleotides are TGCGCCAGCAGCCAACGTGGACAGACTTTCCAAGAGACCCAGTACTTC. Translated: CASSQRGQTFQETQYF.

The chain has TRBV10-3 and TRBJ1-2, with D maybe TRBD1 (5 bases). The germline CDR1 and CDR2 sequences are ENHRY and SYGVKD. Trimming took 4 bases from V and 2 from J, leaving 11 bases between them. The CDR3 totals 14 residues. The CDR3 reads CAISVAGGNYGYTF. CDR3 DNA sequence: TGTGCCATCAGTGTAGCGGGGGGAAACTATGGCTACACCTTC.

The CDR3 loop is CASSRAAGQDADTQYF. The CDR3 coding sequence is TGTGCCAGCAGCCGTGCCGCGGGACAGGACGCAGATACGCAGTATTTT. V is TRBV4-2 and J is TRBJ2-3; 8 bases align to TRBD1. The CDR3 contains 16 residues. Germline V gene data show CDR1 as LGHNA and CDR2 as YNFKEQ. V dropped 4 bases and J dropped 4; count of bases not matched to a gene: 10.